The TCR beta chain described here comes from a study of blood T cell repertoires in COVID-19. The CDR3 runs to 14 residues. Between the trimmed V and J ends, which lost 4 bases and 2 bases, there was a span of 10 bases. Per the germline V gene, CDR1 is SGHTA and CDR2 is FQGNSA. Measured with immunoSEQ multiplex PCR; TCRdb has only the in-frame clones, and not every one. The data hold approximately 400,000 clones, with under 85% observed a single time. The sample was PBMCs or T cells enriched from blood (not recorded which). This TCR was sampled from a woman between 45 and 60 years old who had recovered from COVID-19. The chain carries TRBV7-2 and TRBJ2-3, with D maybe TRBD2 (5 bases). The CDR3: CASSSTRPTDTQYF. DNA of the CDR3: TGTGCCAGCAGCTCTACTAGACCCACAGATACGCAGTATTTT.